One T cell receptor beta chain is described in this entry. TCRdb's table, derived via immunoSEQ multiplex PCR, lists solely in-frame clones and lacks some. The repertoire holds tens of thousands of clones, with just over 90% as singletons. CDR3 size: 19 residues. V dropped 8 bases and J dropped 2; count of bases not matched to a gene: 21. CDR1 and CDR2 (germline): SEHNR, FQNEAQ (reference sequence). The data were obtained in a study of T cell changes during pregnancy in multiple sclerosis. The sequencing here drew on CD4+ T cells from peripheral blood mononuclear cells, taken before pregnancy. The chain links TRBV7-9 to TRBJ2-3, with 8 positions matching TRBD2. This TCR came from a female donor with multiple sclerosis, enrolled in a pregnancy study. CDR3 bases: TGTGCCAGCGCCTATGCAACGAGTTTTGGGCGGGAGGTCACAGATACGCAGTATTTT. It specifies CASAYATSFGREVTDTQYF.